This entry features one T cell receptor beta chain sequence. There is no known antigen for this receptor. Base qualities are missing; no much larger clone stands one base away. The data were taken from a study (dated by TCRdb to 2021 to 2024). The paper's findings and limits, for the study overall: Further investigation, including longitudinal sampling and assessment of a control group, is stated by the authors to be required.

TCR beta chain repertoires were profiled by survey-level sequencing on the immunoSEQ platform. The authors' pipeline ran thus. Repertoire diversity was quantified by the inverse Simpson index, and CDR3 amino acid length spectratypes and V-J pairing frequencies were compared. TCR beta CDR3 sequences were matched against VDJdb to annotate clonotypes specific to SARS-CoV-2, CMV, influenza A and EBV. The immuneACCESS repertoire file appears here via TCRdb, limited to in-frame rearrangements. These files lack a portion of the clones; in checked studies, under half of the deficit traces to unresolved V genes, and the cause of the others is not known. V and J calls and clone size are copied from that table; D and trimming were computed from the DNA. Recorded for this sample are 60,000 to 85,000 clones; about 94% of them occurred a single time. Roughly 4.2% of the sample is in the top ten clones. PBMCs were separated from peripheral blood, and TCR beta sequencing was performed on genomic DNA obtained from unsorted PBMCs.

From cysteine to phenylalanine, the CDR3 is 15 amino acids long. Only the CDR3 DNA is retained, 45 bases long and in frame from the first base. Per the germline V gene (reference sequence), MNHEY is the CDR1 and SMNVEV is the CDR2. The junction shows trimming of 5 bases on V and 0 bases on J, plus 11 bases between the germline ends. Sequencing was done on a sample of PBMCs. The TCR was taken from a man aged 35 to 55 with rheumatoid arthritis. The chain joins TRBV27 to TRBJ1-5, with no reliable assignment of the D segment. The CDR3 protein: CASSRAGHSNQPQHF. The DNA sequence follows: TGTGCCAGCAGTAGGGCAGGTCATAGCAATCAGCCCCAGCATTTT.